A selection of T cell receptor beta chains follows, all from one sample in a study of CXCR3-negative and CXCR3-positive naive CD8 T cells. TCRdb re-called the 5' RACE reads, yielding one record per CDR3 amino acid sequence without DNA. The repertoire table contains roughly 110,000 distinct CDR3 sequences. Sequencing was carried out using naive CXCR3+ CD8+ T cells from blood. All receptors derive from a human donor in good health. Some clones in this sample may be carry-over from other donors' samples. The CDR3 runs from the conserved cysteine through the conserved F or W.

TRBJ2-7	TRBV15	CATSRETLTRDYEQYF
TRBJ2-7	TRBV28	CASSWRGPISYEQYF
TRBJ2-1	TRBV27	CTSPSCQGPGYNEQFF
TRBJ2-1	TRBV9	CASSMGGAVYNEQFF
TRBJ2-1	TRBV29-1	CSVEDSPGTGGQSSYNEQFF
TRBJ2-3	TRBV24-1	CATGATRLGMDTQYF
TRBJ1-6	TRBV2	CASSEAEFTGAQHNSPLHF
TRBJ2-1	TRBV23-1	CASRRDSGGDEQFF
TRBJ2-4	TRBV7-2	CASSLETSGGTLNIQYF
TRBJ1-1	TRBV29-1	CSVEPGQLNTEAFF
TRBJ2-7	TRBV27	CASGGLAELEQYF
TRBJ2-7	TRBV7-3	CARSFGVTYEQYF
TRBJ1-1	TRBV9	CASSAFGGAPGAEAFF
TRBJ1-5	TRBV6-2/TRBV6-3	CASTQGVEGQPQHF
TRBJ2-3	TRBV28	CASSSRAGSTDTQYF
TRBJ2-7	TRBV20-1	CSARDQDSGAYEQYF
TRBJ2-2	TRBV6-2/TRBV6-3	CASTADGTENTGELFF
TRBJ2-3	TRBV28	CASSLVAGGMDTQYF
TRBJ1-4	TRBV15	CATSRPPRGTNEKLFF
TRBJ1-2	TRBV13	CASSLSGWESYGYTF
TRBJ2-7	TRBV5-1	CASSFPGTSGPLEQYF
TRBJ2-3	TRBV29-1	CSVDASGEASTDTQYF
TRBJ2-2	TRBV14	CASSQWPYTGELFF
TRBJ1-1	TRBV4-1	CASSQARNTEPFF
TRBJ2-7	TRBV19	CASSLRVETYEQYF
TRBJ1-1	TRBV7-9	CASSFEAPPNTEAFF
TRBJ2-7	TRBV5-5	CASSLATPTGFYEQYF
TRBJ2-5	TRBV7-2	CASRTPYGLAGPNREETQYF
TRBJ1-5	TRBV4-1	CASSQAPWGPGYQPQHF
TRBJ1-1	TRBV5-1	CASLQGIGTEAFF
TRBJ1-5	TRBV27	CASSLGGSNQPQHF
TRBJ2-3	TRBV9	CASNVSTSTMRTDTQYF
TRBJ2-2	TRBV5-1	CASSSWTGGSTGELFF
TRBJ2-3	TRBV12-3/TRBV12-4	CASSRFRGLTDTQYF
TRBJ2-7	TRBV5-1	CASSSFGGGPYEQYF
TRBJ2-1	TRBV7-9	CASSTPTSVSYNEQFF
TRBJ1-1	TRBV4-3	CASRPGTSPMNTEAFF
TRBJ2-1	TRBV12-3/TRBV12-4	CASSFTSGGTEQFF
TRBJ2-7	TRBV27	CASSLSRGLEQYF
TRBJ2-3	TRBV28	CASSLSGTLHTDTQYF
TRBJ2-2	TRBV5-1	CASSLANRQAVSTGELFF
TRBJ2-5	TRBV28	CASSLLGDQETQYF
TRBJ1-1	TRBV5-6	CASSTPGLRNTEAFF
TRBJ2-2	TRBV6-6	CASSYGGAGELFF
TRBJ1-4	TRBV19	CASSVGTGRKLFF
TRBJ2-7	TRBV6-2/TRBV6-3	CASSYSPAWDTASYEQYF
TRBJ2-5	TRBV5-1	CASSGDRGETQYF
TRBJ2-7	TRBV28	CASSLSPGHYEQYF
TRBJ1-1	TRBV6-2/TRBV6-3	CASSYSNGQAVEAFF
TRBJ2-1	TRBV7-9	CASSLPTYVEQFF